This T cell receptor beta chain was observed in a study of graft-versus-host responses after intestinal transplantation. V lost 9 bases to trimming and J lost 4 bases, with 12 bases between them. This CDR3 contains 12 residues. CDR1 and CDR2 from the germline V gene are SEHNR and FQNEAQ (reference sequence). Repertoires were generated with immunoSEQ multiplex PCR, while TCRdb's copy carries only in-frame clones and drops some. The profile shows some 43,000 clones, about 95% of them singletons. Material: PBMCs, obtained about 320 days after intestinal transplant. The chain uses TRBV7-9 and TRBJ1-2; perhaps TRBD1 as D (6 bases). The receptor was isolated from a human patient who received an intestinal transplant, so some T cells may come from the graft donor. CDR3 sequence reads: CASRKGVYGYTF. DNA of the CDR3: TGTGCCAGTCGGAAGGGGGTCTATGGCTACACCTTC.